This passage covers 9 T cell receptor beta chains from one sample sequenced in a study of CDR3 diversity in severe acne. TCRdb reprocessed the PCR reads with MiXCR, giving one entry per CDR3 protein. The data hold roughly 100,000 distinct CDR3 sequences, with roughly half observed a single time. The sample taken for sequencing was blood. Source of these receptors: a male donor with acne.

This clonotype has just a few counts. The chain recombines TRBV9 with TRBJ2-5; tentatively, D is TRBD2 (6 bases). This CDR3 comprises 14 residues. With 0 bases removed from V and 3 bases from J, the gap between germline ends came to 9 bases. CDR1 and CDR2 (germline): SGDLS, YYNGEE. The CDR3 protein is CASSVDGGKETQYF. As DNA, the CDR3 is TGTGCCAGCAGCGTAGACGGCGGGAAAGAGACCCAGTACTTC. The full variable domain, with the rest looked up from reference TRBV9 and TRBJ2-5, is DSGVTQTPKHLITATGQRVTLRCSPRSGDLSVYWYQQSLDQGLQFLIQYYNGEERAKGNILERFSAQQFPDLHSELNLSSLELGDSALYFCASSVDGGKETQYFGPGTRLLVL.

V and J are TRBV2 and TRBJ1-1, with TRBD1 matching 9 bases. V was pared by 4 bases and J by 6 bases, with 3 bases of the junction left unmatched. Germline CDR1 SNHLY, CDR2 FYNNEI. CDR3 size: 13 residues. Written as DNA, the CDR3 is TGTGCCAGCAGTGGGGACAGGGAACCTGAAGCTTTCTTT. Translation: CASSGDREPEAFF.

This clonotype was detected many times. The genes are TRBV9 and TRBJ1-1; D may be TRBD1 (5 bases). From germline, CDR1 is SGDLS and CDR2 YYNGEE. V lost 0 bases to trimming and J lost 0 bases, with 12 bases between them. There are 16 residues in the CDR3. The CDR3 coding sequence is TGTGCCAGCAGCGTAGATGGGGGTGCTATGAACACTGAAGCTTTCTTT. Encoded protein: CASSVDGGAMNTEAFF.

This clonotype appeared many times. The chain employs TRBV27 and TRBJ2-7; D not resolved. This CDR3 spans 15 amino acids. The V end was cut by 4 bases, the J end by 4 bases, with 17 bases between. Looked up from germline, CDR1 is MNHEY and CDR2 is SMNVEV (reference sequence). The CDR3: CASSYASNPLYEQYF. The CDR3 DNA sequence: TGTGCCAGCAGTTATGCGTCTAATCCCTTATACGAGCAGTACTTC.

This rearrangement joins TRBV20-1 to TRBJ2-1; D is possibly TRBD2 (5 bases). The germline V gene encodes CDR1 DFQATT and CDR2 SNEGSKA (reference sequence). The CDR3 loop spans 15 amino acids. V lost 0 bases to trimming and J lost 8 bases, with 17 bases between them. CDR3 region: CSARDYPQAADEQFF. The CDR3 coding sequence is TGCAGTGCTAGAGATTACCCCCAGGCAGCGGATGAGCAGTTCTTC.

The chain combines TRBV4-1 with TRBJ2-6, with 9 bases aligning to TRBD1. Trimming cost V 0 bases and J 8 bases; bases outside gene matches: 5. Germline CDR1 is MGHRA and CDR2 is YSYEKL. The CDR3 consists of 16 residues. The CDR3, as DNA: TGCGCCAGCAGCCAAGATCCTGACAGGGGGTCCAACGTCCTGACTTTC. Residues: CASSQDPDRGSNVLTF.

The chain uses TRBV7-6 and TRBJ2-1, with D perhaps TRBD1 (5 bases). This CDR3 comprises 14 residues. Germline assignment: CDR1 SGHVS and CDR2 FNYEAQ. Trimming removed 0 bases at V and 7 bases at J, with 10 bases between. The CDR3 region is CASSLAGLGNEQFF. The CDR3 nucleotides are TGTGCCAGCAGCTTAGCGGGGCTTGGGAATGAGCAGTTCTTC. Complete variable domain (other parts from reference TRBV7-6 and TRBJ2-1): GAGVSQSPRYKVTKRGQDVALRCDPISGHVSLYWYRQALGQGPEFLTYFNYEAQQDKSGLPNDRFSAERPEGSISTLTIQRTEQRDSAMYRCASSLAGLGNEQFFGPGTRLTVL.

The V and J genes are TRBV7-9 and TRBJ1-1, with TRBD1 identical over 9 bases. From germline, CDR1 is SEHNR and CDR2 FQNEAQ (reference sequence). The CDR3 consists of 14 residues. V gave up 4 bases and J gave up 5 bases; unmatched junction bases: 5. The DNA for the CDR3 is TGTGCCAGCAGCTCCGGACAGGGGTGGACTGAAGCTTTCTTT. It is translated as CASSSGQGWTEAFF.

This clonotype was counted ten times or more. This chain links TRBV24-1 with TRBJ1-2, with unresolved D. V shed 4 bases and J shed 4 bases, with 12 bases lying between them. Germline values: CDR1 KGHDR, CDR2 SFDVKD. CDR3 length: 14 amino acids. CDR3 region: CATSERESSYGYTF. The DNA of the CDR3 is TGTGCCACCAGTGAGCGGGAGTCTAGCTATGGCTACACCTTC.